Each of the 14 T cell receptor beta chains below was sequenced from the same sample in a study of shared clonotypes between healthy human individuals. Libraries were prepared by immunoSEQ multiplex PCR; TCRdb keeps only in-frame clonotypes and omits some of them. The repertoire holds millions of clones, with about 93% as singletons. As defined, naive CD8 cells were CD45RO-negative and positively selected for CCR7, with terminally differentiated effector memory CD45RA+ cells excluded. Sequenced material: naive CD8+ T cells from PBMCs. The receptors shown here come from a man in his late teens or twenties in good health. Some clones in this sample may be carry-over from other donors' samples.

In regard to this clone: Other DNA sequences in this sample translate to the same CDR3. In DNA, the CDR3 is TGTGCCAGCAGCTCTGGATACAATGAGCAGTTCTTC. The encoded protein is CASSSGYNEQFF. The rearrangement links TRBV7-9 to TRBJ2-1; D not resolved. CDR3 length equals 12 residues. V was trimmed by 4 bases and J by 4 bases, leaving 5 bases between them. The germline V gene has CDR1 SEHNR and CDR2 FQNEAQ (reference sequence).

The rearrangement links TRBV28 to TRBJ2-1; D unclear. V lost 5 bases, J lost 8 bases, and 7 bases lay in between. Germline CDR1 MDHEN, CDR2 SYDVKM. This CDR3 comprises 11 residues. This chain's CDR3 is CASSTVDEQFF. The CDR3 DNA is TGTGCCAGCAGTACAGTGGATGAGCAGTTCTTC.

V usage is TRBV7-9 and J usage is TRBJ1-3; D is undetermined. CDR3 length equals 10 residues. V shed 4 bases and J shed 7 bases, with 2 bases lying between them. Germline V gene sequence: CDR1 SEHNR, CDR2 FQNEAQ (reference sequence). CDR3 loop: CASSSNTIYF. CDR3 DNA: TGTGCCAGCAGCTCTAACACCATATATTTT.

The chain combines TRBV28 with TRBJ2-1; possibly TRBD2 for D (5 bases). The CDR3 covers 16 residues. The V end lost 5 bases, the J end lost 7 bases, and 21 bases lay between the germline ends. CDR1 is MDHEN, CDR2 SYDVKM, per germline. CDR3 DNA sequence: TGTGCCAGCAGTCCCCTTAGTGGGAGCTCCTTTAATGAGCAGTTCTTC. It specifies CASSPLSGSSFNEQFF.

This clone was detected a few times. The chain couples TRBV15 to TRBJ1-1, with D possibly being TRBD1 (6 bases). In germline, CDR1 is LNHNV, CDR2 YYDKDF (reference sequence). Trimming removed 4 bases at V and 0 bases at J, with 9 bases between. The CDR3 contains 14 residues. CDR3 residues: CATSNDRMNTEAFF. DNA for the CDR3: TGTGCCACCAGCAATGACAGGATGAACACTGAAGCTTTCTTT.

This sequence joins TRBV27 and TRBJ2-7; 11 bases agree with TRBD1. The V segment lost 2 bases and the J segment 7 bases; nucleotides outside the gene matches: 7. Germline V gene lookup returns CDR1 MNHEY and CDR2 SMNVEV (reference sequence). CDR3 length equals 15 residues. CDR3 residues: CASSLGTGGGGEQYF. The CDR3 DNA follows: TGTGCCAGCAGTTTAGGGACAGGGGGAGGAGGGGAGCAGTACTTC.

The chain is built from TRBV7-9 and TRBJ1-4; no reliable D call. Trimming pared 6 bases from V and 0 bases from J, leaving 17 bases between. The CDR3 has 17 amino acids. Germline assignment: CDR1 SEHNR and CDR2 FQNEAQ (reference sequence). CDR3: CASRSTREVTTNEKLFF. CDR3 nucleotides: TGTGCCAGCAGAAGCACGAGGGAAGTAACAACTAATGAAAAACTGTTTTTT.

This clone was seen only once. The rearrangement joins TRBV28 to TRBJ1-1, with D tentatively TRBD1 (5 bases). The V end lost 5 bases, the J end lost 5 bases, and 12 bases lay between the germline ends. In germline, CDR1 is MDHEN, CDR2 SYDVKM. The CDR3 runs 13 residues. The CDR3 nucleotides read TGTGCCAGCAGTAGGGGTAGGCAGACTGAAGCTTTCTTT. Protein sequence: CASSRGRQTEAFF. Looking up the rest from reference TRBV28 and TRBJ1-1 gives the full variable domain: DVKVTQSSRYLVKRTGEKVFLECVQDMDHENMFWYRQDPGLGLRLIYFSYDVKMKEKGDIPEGYSVSREKKERFSLILESASTNQTSMYLCASSRGRQTEAFFGQGTRLTVV.

To note about this clone: In the same sample, other DNA sequences code for this CDR3. The V gene is TRBV9, the J gene TRBJ2-1; no clear D gene. With 0 bases removed from V and 0 bases from J, the gap between germline ends came to 7 bases. Germline V gene lookup returns CDR1 SGDLS and CDR2 YYNGEE. This CDR3 has 15 residues. The CDR3 is CASSVGVRSYNEQFF. The CDR3 nucleotides are TGTGCCAGCAGCGTAGGAGTTCGCTCCTACAATGAGCAGTTCTTC.

The chain couples TRBV4-1 to TRBJ2-3, with a possible D match to TRBD1 (7 bases). Trimming left V 0 bases short and J 0 bases short, with 13 bases between. Germline CDR1 MGHRA, CDR2 YSYEKL. The CDR3 is 17 residues long. CDR3 nucleotides: TGCGCCAGCAGCCAAGACAGGGGGGTTGCTAGCACAGATACGCAGTATTTT. Protein sequence: CASSQDRGVASTDTQYF.

V is TRBV9 and J is TRBJ2-1, with 7 bases lining up with TRBD2. This CDR3 region has 16 residues. V lost 0 bases and J lost 3; bases outside the gene matches: 6. Germline lookup yields CDR1 SGDLS and CDR2 YYNGEE. CDR3 in amino acids: CASSVGGGEGYNEQFF. The CDR3 nucleotides are TGTGCCAGCAGCGTAGGCGGGGGTGAGGGCTACAATGAGCAGTTCTTC. Full variable domain (missing parts from reference TRBV9 and TRBJ2-1): DSGVTQTPKHLITATGQRVTLRCSPRSGDLSVYWYQQSLDQGLQFLIQYYNGEERAKGNILERFSAQQFPDLHSELNLSSLELGDSALYFCASSVGGGEGYNEQFFGPGTRLTVL.

The chain carries TRBV5-6 and TRBJ2-7; 12 bases fit TRBD2. Germline assignment: CDR1 SGHDT and CDR2 YYEEEE. With 0 bases clipped from V and 3 bases from J, the junction kept 1 base outside the gene matches. The CDR3 has 15 residues. CDR3: CASSLGTSGVYEQYF. CDR3 nucleotide sequence: TGTGCCAGCAGCTTGGGGACTAGCGGGGTCTACGAGCAGTACTTC. Variable domain in full (rest from reference TRBV5-6 and TRBJ2-7): DAGVTQSPTHLIKTRGQQVTLRCSPKSGHDTVSWYQQALGQGPQFIFQYYEEEERQRGNFPDRFSGHQFPNYSSELNVNALLLGDSALYLCASSLGTSGVYEQYFGPGTRLTVT.

Notes on this clone: Other DNA variants within this sample encode the same CDR3. This chain connects TRBV5-1 to TRBJ2-1, with D perhaps TRBD2 (5 bases). Germline CDR1 is SGHRS and CDR2 is YFSETQ. V was cut by 0 bases and J by 7 bases, with 8 bases left in between. The length of the CDR3 is 13 residues. CDR3 DNA sequence: TGCGCCAGCAGCTTGGGAGGGTCGAATGAGCAGTTCTTC. Translated, it gives CASSLGGSNEQFF.

The chain links TRBV15 to TRBJ2-7, with D maybe TRBD2 (7 bases). V was clipped by 5 bases and J by 2 bases, with 13 bases between them. This CDR3 comprises 14 residues. Germline CDR1 reads LNHNV; CDR2 reads YYDKDF (reference sequence). In DNA, the CDR3 is TGTGCCACCAGCTTCAAGGGGGGGCCCTACGAGCAGTACTTC. As protein: CATSFKGGPYEQYF.